The 22 T cell receptor beta chains listed next were all sequenced from one sample in a study of human T cells and chemical hapten exposure. The time point: patch test 2, 6 weeks after DPC sensitization. Treatment described: therapeutic diphenylcyclopropenone sensitization with weekly scalp DPC. TCRdb reprocessed the RACE reads via MiXCR and lists one record per CDR3 protein. The data show 330,000 or so distinct CDR3 sequences, about 6.3% seen once. The sequences come from whole blood, collected in connection with sensitization to the hapten diphenylcyclopropenone (DPC). These receptors originate from a woman aged 18 to 35 with alopecia areata. Some clones in this sample may be carry-over from other donors' samples.

This clonotype has at least ten counts. V and J are TRBV7-2 and TRBJ1-3; the D is unclear. The ends were cut back, 5 bases at V and 2 bases at J, with 13 bases in the middle. The germline V gene encodes CDR1 SGHTA and CDR2 FQGNSA. This CDR3 is built from 15 residues. CDR3 nucleotide sequence: TGTGCCAGCAGCCCCGTGGGCCAGACTGGAAACACCATATATTTT. Its translation is CASSPVGQTGNTIYF. Variable domain in full (rest from reference TRBV7-2 and TRBJ1-3): GAGVSQSPSNKVTEKGKDVELRCDPISGHTALYWYRQSLGQGLEFLIYFQGNSAPDKSGLPSDRFSAERTGGSVSTLTIQRTQQEDSAVYLCASSPVGQTGNTIYFGEGSWLTVV.

This clonotype appeared many times. The chain couples TRBV6-5 to TRBJ1-3; a possible D gene is TRBD1 (6 bases). The CDR3 covers 15 residues. The ends were cut back, 5 bases at V and 4 bases at J, with 15 bases in the middle. Germline V gene lookup returns CDR1 MNHEY and CDR2 SVGAGI. CDR3 region: CASSLTGTEGNTIYF. The CDR3 nucleotides read TGTGCCAGCAGTCTCACAGGGACGGAGGGAAACACCATATATTTT.

This rearrangement joins TRBV6-5 to TRBJ1-1, with 7 bases fitting TRBD1. Unmatched junction bases numbered 4, after V lost 5 bases and J lost 1 base. The V gene's germline CDR1 is MNHEY and CDR2 SVGAGI. The length of the CDR3 is 14 residues. CDR3 sequence: CASSIDRANTEAFF. Here the CDR3 DNA reads TGTGCCAGCAGTATTGACAGGGCGAACACTGAAGCTTTCTTT.

This clonotype was seen many times. The chain couples TRBV6-5 to TRBJ2-7; 12 bases are a match to TRBD2. Germline values: CDR1 MNHEY, CDR2 SVGAGI. With 3 bases clipped from V and 2 bases from J, the junction kept 8 bases outside the gene matches. This CDR3 is built from 17 residues. The CDR3: CASSYTSTSGGTYEQYF. CDR3 nucleotides: TGTGCCAGCAGTTATACCTCGACTAGCGGGGGAACCTACGAGCAGTACTTC.

This clonotype showed up just a few times. The chain combines TRBV7-9 with TRBJ2-7; D remains unclear. Trimming shortened V by 1 base and J by 2 bases, and 15 bases separated the two germline ends. The germline V gene has CDR1 SEHNR and CDR2 FQNEAQ (reference sequence). The CDR3 extends over 16 amino acids. CDR3 residues: CASSLGTSGSAYEQYF. CDR3 in DNA: TGTGCCAGCAGCTTAGGTACCTCAGGATCGGCCTACGAGCAGTACTTC. Complete variable domain (other parts from reference TRBV7-9 and TRBJ2-7): DTGVSQNPRHKITKRGQNVTFRCDPISEHNRLYWYRQTLGQGPEFLTYFQNEAQLEKSRLLSDRFSAERPKGSFSTLEIQRTEQGDSAMYLCASSLGTSGSAYEQYFGPGTRLTVT.

The V call is TRBV20-1, the J call TRBJ2-1; 11 positions match TRBD1. V lost 3 bases to trimming and J lost 5 bases; unmatched junction nucleotides: 6. CDR3 length equals 15 residues. CDR1 and CDR2 (germline): DFQATT, SNEGSKA (reference sequence). CDR3 sequence: CSARAGTGGNNEQFF. As DNA, the CDR3 is TGCAGTGCTAGGGCCGGGACAGGGGGTAACAATGAGCAGTTCTTC.

Ten or more counts support this clonotype. J is TRBJ1-3 and V is TRBV6-5; possibly TRBD1 for D (5 bases). This CDR3 has 17 residues. V was cut by 0 bases and J by 0 bases, with 12 bases left in between. Germline V gene sequence: CDR1 MNHEY, CDR2 SVGAGI. The CDR3 here is CASSYSTVQNSGNTIYF. The CDR3 bases are TGTGCCAGCAGTTACTCGACAGTCCAGAACTCTGGAAACACCATATATTTT.

V gene TRBV5-1 combines with J gene TRBJ2-2; weak D call: TRBD1 (6 bases). The CDR3 has 14 residues. Trimming removed 2 bases at V and 4 bases at J, with 9 bases between. Germline V gives CDR1 SGHRS, CDR2 YFSETQ. The CDR3 region has the DNA TGCGCCAGCAGCTTTGCACAGGGCACCGGGGAGCTGTTTTTT. Translation: CASSFAQGTGELFF.

This clonotype was picked up many times. The chain carries TRBV6-2 or TRBV6-3 and TRBJ1-1; D is unclear. The CDR3 extends over 13 amino acids. Germline V gene lookup returns CDR1 MNHEY and CDR2 SVGEGT. V gave up 2 bases and J gave up 3 bases, with 7 bases separating them. The CDR3 DNA follows: TGTGCCAGCAGTTACACACAGCACACTGAAGCTTTCTTT. Amino acids: CASSYTQHTEAFF.

At least ten counts were recorded for this clonotype. CDR3 in DNA: TGTGCCAGCAGCCCCCAGACAGGGGTACACGAGCAGTACTTC. It is translated as CASSPQTGVHEQYF. V usage is TRBV9 and J usage is TRBJ2-7; 8 positions agree with TRBD1. The germline CDR1 and CDR2 sequences are SGDLS and YYNGEE. The ends lost 4 bases at V and 5 bases at J; junction bases unmatched: 8. The CDR3 runs 14 residues.

This clonotype occurred a few times. The V and J genes are TRBV28 and TRBJ2-3; D not certain. V was pared by 8 bases and J by 6 bases, with 12 bases between. CDR3 size: 12 residues. The germline V gene encodes CDR1 MDHEN and CDR2 SYDVKM. Written as DNA, the CDR3 is TGTGCCAGCCAAGGGCTGGCGGATACGCAGTATTTT. It encodes CASQGLADTQYF.

The gene calls are TRBV6-2 or TRBV6-3 and TRBJ2-7; D gene ambiguous. In germline, CDR1 is MNHEY, CDR2 SVGEGT. Trimming removed 3 bases from V and 4 bases from J, with 10 bases in between. The CDR3 totals 13 residues. CDR3 DNA: TGTGCCAGCAGTTATAGGATCGGGTACGAGCAGTACTTC. Its translation is CASSYRIGYEQYF.

Many counts were recorded for this clonotype. The chain joins TRBV29-1 to TRBJ2-7; no reliable D call. The germline CDR1 and CDR2 sequences are SQVTM and ANQGSEA. This CDR3 region has 11 residues. Trimming removed 4 bases from V and 7 bases from J, with 11 bases in between. CDR3 region: CSVAINHEQYF. The CDR3 nucleotides read TGCAGCGTTGCTATAAACCATGAGCAGTACTTC.

The rearrangement joins TRBV12-3 or TRBV12-4 to TRBJ1-1, with D unclear. V lost 3 bases and J 2 bases, leaving 10 bases between the germline ends. This CDR3 is 14 amino acids long. The CDR3 DNA reads as TGTGCCAGCAGTTTCGCCCAGGCAAACACTGAAGCTTTCTTT. Its protein is CASSFAQANTEAFF.

This clonotype appeared many times. The chain joins TRBV13 to TRBJ2-7, with D hard to call. V was trimmed by 5 bases and J by 2 bases, leaving 13 bases between them. The CDR3 length is 14 residues. From germline, CDR1 is PRHDT and CDR2 FYEKMQ (reference sequence). The CDR3 DNA reads as TGTGCCAGCAGCCCCCGAACTAAGGCCTACGAGCAGTACTTC. It is translated as CASSPRTKAYEQYF.

The chain employs TRBV9 and TRBJ2-6; D is unclear. CDR1 is SGDLS, CDR2 YYNGEE, per germline. V gave up 5 bases and J gave up 0 bases, with 9 bases separating them. The CDR3 extends over 15 amino acids. Here the CDR3 reads CASSLILSGANVLTF. CDR3 in DNA: TGTGCCAGCAGTCTTATTCTCTCTGGGGCCAACGTCCTGACTTTC.

On this clonotype itself: Being one base from a much bigger clone, this may be a read error. The chain is built from TRBV24-1 and TRBJ2-1; possibly TRBD1 for D (5 bases). Trimming took 3 bases from V and 2 from J, leaving 16 bases between them. The CDR3 totals 17 residues. The V gene's germline CDR1 is KGHDR and CDR2 SFDVKD. CDR3 region: CATSDISLDKAYNEQFF. Here the CDR3 DNA reads TGTGCCACCAGTGATATATCTCTGGACAAAGCCTACAATGAGCAGTTCTTC.

Many counts were recorded for this clonotype. The chain is built from TRBV11-1 and TRBJ1-1; 9 positions agree with TRBD1. This CDR3 is built from 15 residues. Trimming at V came to 5 bases and at J to 3 bases, leaving 7 bases not matched to a gene. Germline V lookup: CDR1 SGHAT, CDR2 FQDESV (reference sequence). The CDR3 spells CASSEHRDRDTEAFF. Written as DNA, the CDR3 is TGTGCCAGCAGCGAACACCGGGACAGGGACACTGAAGCTTTCTTT.

The CDR3 loop reads CASSQGRGRGIQPQHF. CDR3 DNA: TGCGCCAGCAGCCAAGGTCGCGGCAGGGGCATTCAGCCCCAGCATTTT. This chain joins TRBV4-1 and TRBJ1-5; D perhaps matches TRBD1 (6 bases). CDR3 length: 16 residues. CDR1 and CDR2 from the germline V gene are MGHRA and YSYEKL. The V and J ends lost 1 base and 6 bases respectively, with 16 bases between them.

This clonotype was detected only a few times. This chain links TRBV28 with TRBJ2-3, with 9 bases lining up with TRBD2. Trimming cost V 7 bases and J 1 base; bases outside gene matches: 6. CDR1 is MDHEN and CDR2 is SYDVKM in the germline V gene. The CDR3 has 15 amino acids. The CDR3, as DNA: TGTGCCAGCACCCTAGCGGGGATACGCACAGATACGCAGTATTTT. Translation: CASTLAGIRTDTQYF.

The chain employs TRBV6-2 or TRBV6-3 and TRBJ1-1; the D is unclear. The germline V and J ends were trimmed by 2 bases and 9 bases, with 13 bases remaining between them. Germline CDR1 reads MNHEY; CDR2 reads SVGEGT. The CDR3 consists of 13 residues. Here the CDR3 reads CASSYPGRRKAFF. DNA of the CDR3: TGTGCCAGCAGTTACCCCGGACGGAGGAAAGCTTTCTTT.

Only a few counts were recorded for this clonotype. The chain is built from TRBV5-4 and TRBJ1-2; 11 positions agree with TRBD1. Germline V gene lookup returns CDR1 SGHNT and CDR2 YYREEE (reference sequence). V lost 3 bases to trimming and J lost 3 bases; unmatched junction nucleotides: 1. The CDR3 consists of 14 residues. CDR3 region: CASSWDRGDYGYTF. The CDR3 region has the DNA TGTGCCAGCAGCTGGGACAGGGGGGACTATGGCTACACCTTC. The whole variable domain, remainder taken from reference TRBV5-4 and TRBJ1-2, is ETGVTQSPTHLIKTRGQQVTLRCSSQSGHNTVSWYQQALGQGPQFIFQYYREEENGRGNFPPRFSGLQFPNYSSELNVNALELDDSALYLCASSWDRGDYGYTFGSGTRLTVV.